Below are 2 T cell receptor beta chains sequenced from a single sample in a study of OX40 agonist ivuxolimab in advanced cancers. Method: immunoSEQ multiplex PCR; TCRdb's copy keeps in-frame clones and lacks some. Of 45,000 to 70,000 clones in the sample, about 86% are singletons; the top ten hold around 1%. The sequenced sample was CD4+ or CD8+ T cells sorted from blood, obtained in a trial of the OX40 agonist ivuxolimab. Receptors originate from an adult with an advanced solid tumor such as melanoma, head and neck, liver or kidney cancer.

This sequence joins TRBV5-1 and TRBJ2-5; 10 bases match TRBD1. The CDR3 loop spans 16 amino acids. With V trimmed by 4 bases and J by 5 bases, 11 bases remained unmatched. In germline, CDR1 is SGHRS, CDR2 YFSETQ. CDR3 bases: TGCGCCAGCAGCCTGAAAGACAGGGGGCAAGGGGAGACCCAGTACTTC. Translated: CASSLKDRGQGETQYF.

The rearrangement links TRBV5-6 to TRBJ1-1; maybe TRBD1 (5 bases). The germline V and J ends were trimmed by 2 bases and 1 base, with 9 bases remaining between them. Germline values: CDR1 SGHDT, CDR2 YYEEEE. This CDR3 has 14 amino acids. The chain's CDR3 is CASSFGRANTEAFF. CDR3 DNA: TGTGCCAGCAGCTTTGGCAGGGCGAACACTGAAGCTTTCTTT.